The entry that follows covers one TCR beta chain sequence. What it binds is not known. V was shortened by 4 bases and J by 6 bases, with 11 bases between the two germline ends. The CDR3 covers 13 residues. CDR1 and CDR2 (germline): SGDLS, YYNGEE. Generated by immunoSEQ multiplex PCR, the TCRdb table keeps only in-frame clones and is missing some. The sample lists about 120,000 clones, 85% to 95% occurring once. These data belong to a study of graft-versus-host responses after intestinal transplantation. On the study more broadly: The recipients all started with anti-thymocyte globulin induction and then took tacrolimus and steroids for about three years.

Study conclusions and caveats: Marrow from the recipient contained GvH clones, some of which had appeared first in ileum or blood. There was an association between peak levels of circulating GvH clones and early post-transplant HvG declines.

This clonotype was obtained from a human donor who received an intestinal transplant. Source: unstimulated CD8+ T cells sorted from spleen or lymph node cells, taken before intestinal transplant. The chain is built from TRBV9 and TRBJ2-1; D is perhaps TRBD2 (6 bases). The CDR3 nucleotides are TGTGCCAGCAGCCCACGGGACTTCAATGAGCAGTTCTTC. This sequence encodes CASSPRDFNEQFF.